The 20 T cell receptor beta chains in this list originate from one sample, sequenced in a study of T cell repertoires in cytomegalovirus infection. MiXCR was run by TCRdb on the reads, yielding one entry per CDR3 protein. This table has around 740,000 distinct CDR3 sequences, about 40% appearing once. Material: PBMCs. The receptors derive from a human donor in good health (CMV status not recorded). Some clones in this sample may be carry-over from other donors' samples.

The chain recombines TRBV28 with TRBJ2-7, with TRBD1 as a possible D gene (6 bases). This CDR3 has 14 amino acids. V shed 6 bases and J shed 6 bases, with 18 bases lying between them. Germline CDR1 and CDR2: MDHEN and SYDVKM. In DNA, the CDR3 is TGTGCCAGCAGCGATTACACCAACAGGGTCGAGCAGTACTTC. Translated, it gives CASSDYTNRVEQYF. The full variable domain, completed using reference TRBV28 and TRBJ2-7, is DVKVTQSSRYLVKRTGEKVFLECVQDMDHENMFWYRQDPGLGLRLIYFSYDVKMKEKGDIPEGYSVSREKKERFSLILESASTNQTSMYLCASSDYTNRVEQYFGPGTRLTVT.

The chain employs TRBV7-6 and TRBJ2-5; D is uncertain. This CDR3 contains 14 residues. Trimming left V 1 base short and J 4 bases short, with 10 bases between. Germline CDR1 reads SGHVS; CDR2 reads FNYEAQ. CDR3 DNA: TGTGCCAGCAGCTTAGGTGGCAACCGAGAGACCCAGTACTTC. This codes for CASSLGGNRETQYF.

The chain has TRBV7-3 and TRBJ1-1; D is undetermined. CDR3 size: 13 residues. Trimming cost V 1 base and J 3 bases, with 6 bases left between them. Looked up from germline, CDR1 is SGHTA and CDR2 is FQGTGA. The DNA for the CDR3 is TGTGCCAGCAGCTTAAAGCATGACACTGAAGCTTTCTTT. Residues: CASSLKHDTEAFF.

The rearrangement joins TRBV28 to TRBJ2-1, with TRBD1 matching 7 bases. V lost 4 bases, J lost 6 bases, and 3 bases stayed unmatched. Per the germline V gene, CDR1 is MDHEN and CDR2 is SYDVKM. The CDR3 totals 13 residues. CDR3 residues: CASSWGQINEQFF. In nucleotides, the CDR3 is TGTGCCAGCAGTTGGGGACAGATCAATGAGCAGTTCTTC.

This clonotype was counted many times. V and J are TRBV7-8 and TRBJ1-5; a possible D gene is TRBD1 (5 bases). CDR1 is SGHVS, CDR2 FQNEAQ, per germline. The germline V and J ends were trimmed by 1 base and 1 base, with 11 bases remaining between them. This CDR3 comprises 16 residues. The CDR3 spells CASSLVIRGSNQPQHF. The CDR3 DNA is TGTGCCAGCAGCTTAGTGATAAGGGGCAGCAATCAGCCCCAGCATTTT.

The sample holds a few counts of this clonotype. The chain recombines TRBV12-3 or TRBV12-4 with TRBJ1-1; 9 bases are a match to TRBD1. The V gene end was trimmed by 2 bases and the J gene end by 4 bases; junction bases not matched to a gene: 2. This CDR3 contains 14 residues. The DNA for the CDR3 is TGTGCCAGCAGTTTAAACAGGGGGCCCACTGAAGCTTTCTTT. Amino acid sequence: CASSLNRGPTEAFF.

This clonotype occurred once. The V and J genes are TRBV28 and TRBJ1-5, with TRBD1 matching over 9 bases. The CDR3 spans 17 residues. Germline CDR1 and CDR2: MDHEN and SYDVKM. V gave up 0 bases and J gave up 4 bases; unmatched junction bases: 7. The CDR3 nucleotides read TGTGCCAGCAGTTTATGGTTTGACAGGGGGGGGAATCAGCCCCAGCATTTT. This codes for CASSLWFDRGGNQPQHF.

This clonotype was recorded only once. Given a much more abundant clone one base away, this may be a read error. The CDR3 loop is CASSSGSYNEQLF. The CDR3 bases are TGTGCCAGCAGCTCCGGCTCCTACAATGAGCAGTTATTC. The chain recombines TRBV7-8 with TRBJ2-1; D unclear. The CDR3 consists of 13 residues. The germline gives CDR1 SGHVS, CDR2 FQNEAQ.

A single count supports this clonotype. The rearrangement joins TRBV27 to TRBJ1-5; a weak D match, TRBD1 (5 bases). V lost 3 bases and J lost 2, with 23 bases in between. CDR3 length: 19 residues. From germline, CDR1 is MNHEY and CDR2 SMNVEV (reference sequence). CDR3 region: CASSFKVPLSGGGNQPQHF. CDR3 in DNA: TGTGCCAGCAGTTTTAAAGTTCCCCTTTCCGGGGGTGGCAATCAGCCCCAGCATTTT.

This clonotype was observed a handful of times. The genes are TRBV4-2 and TRBJ2-3; 8 bases are a match to TRBD2. Germline CDR1 reads LGHNA; CDR2 reads YNFKEQ. The ends lost 0 bases at V and 0 bases at J; junction bases unmatched: 2. This CDR3 contains 16 residues. Here the CDR3 reads CASSQESGGSTDTQYF. As DNA, the CDR3 is TGTGCCAGCAGCCAAGAAAGCGGGGGAAGCACAGATACGCAGTATTTT.

There are a few counts of this clonotype. The CDR3 is CATSDHPSGRTYNEQFF. For the CDR3, the DNA is TGTGCCACCAGTGATCATCCTAGCGGACGTACCTACAATGAGCAGTTCTTC. The chain links TRBV24-1 to TRBJ2-1; 7 bases agree with TRBD2. Germline assignment: CDR1 KGHDR and CDR2 SFDVKD. This CDR3 region has 17 residues. The junction had 9 bases not matched to a gene; V was cut back by 3 bases and J by 2 bases.

Remarks on this clonotype: The junction shows a germline mismatch at one end, possibly a read error. The chain couples TRBV2 to TRBJ2-5, with 11 positions matching TRBD2. CDR3 size: 16 residues. Germline CDR1 reads SNHLY; CDR2 reads FYNNEI. This chain's CDR3 is CASSGLAGGLQEPQYF. In nucleotides, the CDR3 is TGTGCCAGCAGTGGTCTAGCGGGGGGCCTCCAAGAGCCCCAGTACTTC.

The chain links TRBV15 to TRBJ2-1; the match to TRBD2 covers 8 bases. Germline trimming cut 4 bases from V and 0 bases from J; bases unmatched to any gene: 5. Germline loops: CDR1 LNHNV, CDR2 YYDKDF (reference sequence). CDR3 length: 16 amino acids. The CDR3 loop reads CATSNAGGGSYNEQFF. CDR3 DNA sequence: TGTGCCACCAGCAACGCCGGGGGGGGCTCCTACAATGAGCAGTTCTTC.

As regards this clonotype: The conserved final phenylalanine or tryptophan is absent from the CDR3, which likely points to a read error. The chain joins TRBV11-1 to TRBJ2-1; a weak D match, TRBD2 (6 bases). V gave up 7 bases and J gave up 5 bases, with 21 bases separating them. The CDR3 length is 16 residues. The V gene's germline CDR1 is SGHAT and CDR2 FQDESV (reference sequence). The CDR3 DNA is TGTGCCAGCATCTCCCTACAAGCCGGGAGTCACAATGAGCAGTTCTTA. This gives the protein CASISLQAGSHNEQFL.

This clonotype was picked up a small number of times. This chain connects TRBV7-9 to TRBJ1-6; D gene ambiguous. The germline gives CDR1 SEHNR, CDR2 FQNEAQ (reference sequence). CDR3 length: 14 amino acids. Between the trimmed V and J ends, which lost 2 bases and 10 bases, there was a span of 12 bases. The CDR3 here is CASSLIVSASPLHF. DNA for the CDR3: TGTGCCAGCAGCTTAATTGTCAGCGCATCACCCCTCCACTTT. Drawing the rest from reference TRBV7-9 and TRBJ1-6, the complete variable domain is DTGVSQNPRHKITKRGQNVTFRCDPISEHNRLYWYRQTLGQGPEFLTYFQNEAQLEKSRLLSDRFSAERPKGSFSTLEIQRTEQGDSAMYLCASSLIVSASPLHFGNGTRLTVT.

For this clonotype: A much larger clonotype is one base distant, so this may be a read error. The chain recombines TRBV7-6 with TRBJ1-3; D gene uncertain. The CDR3 covers 14 residues. Germline CDR1 reads SGHVS; CDR2 reads FNYEAQ. In nucleotides, the CDR3 is TGTGCCAGCAGCTTAGGGCACTCTGGAAACACCCTATATTTT. Its protein is CASSLGHSGNTLYF.

This clonotype turned up a few times. This rearrangement joins TRBV6-5 to TRBJ1-3; D is unresolved. V was cut by 6 bases and J by 0 bases, with 15 bases left in between. The CDR3 is 16 amino acids. CDR1 and CDR2 from the germline V gene are MNHEY and SVGAGI. This chain's CDR3 is CASSFTTADSGNTIYF. The CDR3 nucleotides read TGTGCCAGCAGCTTCACTACAGCCGACTCTGGAAACACCATATATTTT.

This clonotype has just a few counts. V and J are TRBV20-1 and TRBJ1-1; D is perhaps TRBD1 (6 bases). The germline V gene has CDR1 DFQATT and CDR2 SNEGSKA (reference sequence). The CDR3 length is 14 residues. Trimming took off 6 bases at V and 2 bases at J, with 16 bases between the two ends. DNA for the CDR3: TGCAGTGCGCCGGGGCCACAGGGTAACACTGAAGCTTTCTTT. Protein sequence: CSAPGPQGNTEAFF.

This chain connects TRBV27 to TRBJ1-1, with TRBD1 as a possible D gene (6 bases). Trimming took off 10 bases at V and 4 bases at J, with 19 bases between the two ends. The CDR3 length is 14 residues. In germline, CDR1 is MNHEY, CDR2 SMNVEV (reference sequence). CDR3 sequence: CATSHYREATEAFF. CDR3 bases: TGTGCCACCTCACACTACAGGGAGGCCACTGAAGCTTTCTTT.

This clonotype was detected a few times. The rearrangement uses TRBV20-1 and TRBJ2-7; the D call may be TRBD1 or TRBD2 (5 bases each). Per germline, CDR1 DFQATT and CDR2 SNEGSKA (reference sequence). The CDR3 sequence is 15 residues long. Trimming shortened V by 1 base and J by 0 bases, and 13 bases separated the two germline ends. The CDR3 here is CSARARGSYSYEQYF. For the CDR3, the DNA is TGCAGTGCTAGAGCCCGGGGCTCCTACTCCTACGAGCAGTACTTC.